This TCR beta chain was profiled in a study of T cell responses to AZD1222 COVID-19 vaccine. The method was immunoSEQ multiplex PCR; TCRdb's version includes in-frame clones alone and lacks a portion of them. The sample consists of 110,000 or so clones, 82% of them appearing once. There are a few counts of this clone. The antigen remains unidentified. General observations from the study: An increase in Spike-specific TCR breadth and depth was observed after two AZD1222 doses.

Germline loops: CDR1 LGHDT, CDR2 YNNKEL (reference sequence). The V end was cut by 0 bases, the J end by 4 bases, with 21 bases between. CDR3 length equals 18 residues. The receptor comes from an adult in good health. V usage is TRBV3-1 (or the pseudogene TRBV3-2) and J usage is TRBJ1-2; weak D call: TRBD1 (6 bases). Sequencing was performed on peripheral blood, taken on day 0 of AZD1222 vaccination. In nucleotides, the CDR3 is TGTGCCAGCAGCCAAGAGGGGACACGAACATCCTCTGGCTATGGCTACACCTTC. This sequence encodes CASSQEGTRTSSGYGYTF.